In this sample, the clone carrying this T cell receptor (beta chain) turned up many times. Authors of the study amplified TCR beta CDR3 regions from RNA transcripts. Carried out on the TCR CDR3, a first-round RT-PCR used the HTBI primer set. TCRdb reprocessed the multiplex PCR reads with MiXCR, giving one entry per CDR3 protein. Counted here are a few hundred thousand distinct CDR3 sequences, about 15% occurring once; the ten biggest clones make up 7.3%. The data stem from a study of T cells in Graves' hyperthyroidism and ophthalmopathy. V was pared by 8 bases and J by 0 bases, with 4 bases of the junction left unmatched. The CDR3 extends over 13 amino acids. Germline V gives CDR1 MDHEN, CDR2 SYDVKM.

The sequence was collected from a woman aged 25 to 39 with Graves' hyperthyroidism. Source material: blood. The V and J genes are TRBV28 and TRBJ2-7; TRBD2 agrees at 7 bases. The CDR3: CASEREASYEQYF. The DNA for the CDR3 is TGTGCCAGCGAGCGGGAAGCCTCCTACGAGCAGTACTTC.